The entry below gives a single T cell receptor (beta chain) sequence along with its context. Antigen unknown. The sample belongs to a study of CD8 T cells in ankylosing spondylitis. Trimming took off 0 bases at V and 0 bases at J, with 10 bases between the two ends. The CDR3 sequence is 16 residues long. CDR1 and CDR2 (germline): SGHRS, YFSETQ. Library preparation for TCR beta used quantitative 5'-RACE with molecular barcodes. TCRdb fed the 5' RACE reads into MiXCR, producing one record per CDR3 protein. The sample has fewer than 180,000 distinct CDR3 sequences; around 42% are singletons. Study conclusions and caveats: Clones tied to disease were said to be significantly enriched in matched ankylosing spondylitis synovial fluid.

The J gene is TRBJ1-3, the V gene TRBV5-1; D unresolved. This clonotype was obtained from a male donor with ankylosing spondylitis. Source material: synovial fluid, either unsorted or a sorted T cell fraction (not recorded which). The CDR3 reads CASSLGVRHSGNTIYF. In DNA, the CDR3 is TGCGCCAGCAGCTTGGGGGTACGCCACTCTGGAAACACCATATATTTT.